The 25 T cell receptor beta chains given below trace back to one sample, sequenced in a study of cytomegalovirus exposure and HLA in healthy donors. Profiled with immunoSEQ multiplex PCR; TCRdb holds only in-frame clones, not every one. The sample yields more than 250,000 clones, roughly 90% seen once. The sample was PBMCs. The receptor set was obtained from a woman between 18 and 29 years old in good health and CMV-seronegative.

CDR3 in amino acids: CASQIETGSNQPQHF. DNA of the CDR3: TGTGCCAGCCAGATTGAAACCGGGAGCAATCAGCCCCAGCATTTT. The chain links TRBV2 to TRBJ1-5; D unclear. Germline V gene lookup returns CDR1 SNHLY and CDR2 FYNNEI. This CDR3 contains 15 residues. The ends were cut back, 8 bases at V and 1 base at J, with 15 bases in the middle.

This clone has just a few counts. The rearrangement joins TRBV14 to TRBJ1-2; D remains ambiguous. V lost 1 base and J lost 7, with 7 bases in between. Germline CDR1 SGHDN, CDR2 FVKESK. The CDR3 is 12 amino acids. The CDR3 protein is CASSQGASGYTF. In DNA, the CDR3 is TGTGCCAGCAGCCAAGGGGCCTCTGGCTACACCTTC.

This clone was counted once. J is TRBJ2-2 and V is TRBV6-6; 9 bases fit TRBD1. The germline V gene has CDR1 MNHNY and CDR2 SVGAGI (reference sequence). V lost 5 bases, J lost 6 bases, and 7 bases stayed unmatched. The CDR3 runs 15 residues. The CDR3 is CASSRTGDDAGELFF. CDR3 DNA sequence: TGTGCCAGCAGTCGGACAGGGGATGACGCCGGGGAGCTGTTTTTT.

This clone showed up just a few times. In DNA form, the CDR3 reads TGTGCCAGCAGCTTAACGAGTAATGAAAAACTGTTTTTT. Translated, it gives CASSLTSNEKLFF. The chain uses TRBV7-9 and TRBJ1-4; D ambiguous. The CDR3 consists of 13 residues. Germline V CDR1 and CDR2: SEHNR, FQNEAQ (reference sequence). Trimming stripped 2 bases from V and 4 bases from J, with 5 bases between.

CDR3 region: CASSRLAGSYEQYF. The CDR3 coding sequence is TGTGCCAGCAGCCGACTAGCGGGGTCCTACGAGCAGTACTTC. This rearrangement joins TRBV11-2 to TRBJ2-7; 11 bases are shared with TRBD2. Trimming removed 5 bases from V and 1 base from J; junction bases left unmatched: 1. Germline assignment: CDR1 SGHAT and CDR2 FQNNGV. The CDR3 is made up of 14 amino acids.

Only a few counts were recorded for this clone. The CDR3 sequence is CANNVAETQYF. The CDR3 DNA sequence: TGTGCCAACAATGTGGCCGAGACCCAGTACTTC. The chain recombines TRBV2 with TRBJ2-5; D gene unclear. The CDR3 contains 11 residues. Trimming left V 10 bases short and J 5 bases short, with 11 bases between. The germline CDR1 and CDR2 sequences are SNHLY and FYNNEI.

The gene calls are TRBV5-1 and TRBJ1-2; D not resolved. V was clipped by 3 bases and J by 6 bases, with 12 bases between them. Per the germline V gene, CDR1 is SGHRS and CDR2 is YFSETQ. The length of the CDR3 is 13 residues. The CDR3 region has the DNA TGCGCCAGCAGCTCGCCTTCCGGGGATGGCTACACCTTC. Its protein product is CASSSPSGDGYTF.

The CDR3 sequence: CASSLVQGADGYTF. CDR3 bases: TGCGCCAGCAGCTTGGTACAGGGGGCGGATGGCTACACCTTC. The V call is TRBV5-1, the J call TRBJ1-2; 9 bases are a match to TRBD1. The ends lost 0 bases at V and 6 bases at J; junction bases unmatched: 3. Germline CDR1 and CDR2: SGHRS and YFSETQ. The CDR3 has 14 amino acids.

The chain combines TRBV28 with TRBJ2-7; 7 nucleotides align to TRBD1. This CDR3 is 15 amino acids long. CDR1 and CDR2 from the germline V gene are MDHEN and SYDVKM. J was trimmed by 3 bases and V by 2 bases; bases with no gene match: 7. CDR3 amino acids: CASSLAGTEDYEQYF. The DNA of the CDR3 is TGTGCCAGCAGTTTAGCCGGGACAGAGGACTACGAGCAGTACTTC.

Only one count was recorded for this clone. The CDR3 nucleotides read TGTGCCAGCAGTCCCCGACAGGTTTCCTACGAGCAGTACTTC. Amino acid sequence: CASSPRQVSYEQYF. J is TRBJ2-7 and V is TRBV27; TRBD1 might be the D (6 bases). CDR3 size: 14 residues. Germline V CDR1 and CDR2: MNHEY, SMNVEV (reference sequence). The V gene lost 5 bases and the J gene lost 1 base, with 12 bases spanning the gap.

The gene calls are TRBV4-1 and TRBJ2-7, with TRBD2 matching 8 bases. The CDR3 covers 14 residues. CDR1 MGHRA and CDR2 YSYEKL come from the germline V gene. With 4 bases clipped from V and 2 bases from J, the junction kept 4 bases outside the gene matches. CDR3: CASSPSGPTYEQYF. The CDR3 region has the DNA TGCGCCAGCAGCCCTAGCGGGCCCACCTACGAGCAGTACTTC.

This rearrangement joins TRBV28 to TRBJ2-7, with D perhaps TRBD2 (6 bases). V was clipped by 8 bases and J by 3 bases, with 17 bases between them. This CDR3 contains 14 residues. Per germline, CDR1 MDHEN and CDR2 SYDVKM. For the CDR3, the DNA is TGTGCCAGCTCCTATGCGGGACCGAGCTACGAGCAGTACTTC. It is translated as CASSYAGPSYEQYF. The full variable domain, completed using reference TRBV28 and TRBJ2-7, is DVKVTQSSRYLVKRTGEKVFLECVQDMDHENMFWYRQDPGLGLRLIYFSYDVKMKEKGDIPEGYSVSREKKERFSLILESASTNQTSMYLCASSYAGPSYEQYFGPGTRLTVT.

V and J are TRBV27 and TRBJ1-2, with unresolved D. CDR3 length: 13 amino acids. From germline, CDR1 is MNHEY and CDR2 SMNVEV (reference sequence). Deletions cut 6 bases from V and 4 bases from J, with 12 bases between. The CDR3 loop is CASSPTISYGYTF. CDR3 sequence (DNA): TGTGCCAGCAGCCCGACAATTTCCTATGGCTACACCTTC.

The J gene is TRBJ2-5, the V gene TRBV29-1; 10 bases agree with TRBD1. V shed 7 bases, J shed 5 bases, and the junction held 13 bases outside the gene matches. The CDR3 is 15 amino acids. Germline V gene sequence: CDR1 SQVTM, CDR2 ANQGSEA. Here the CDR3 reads CSAGRQGAGLETQYF. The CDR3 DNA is TGCAGCGCCGGACGACAGGGGGCCGGGTTGGAGACCCAGTACTTC.

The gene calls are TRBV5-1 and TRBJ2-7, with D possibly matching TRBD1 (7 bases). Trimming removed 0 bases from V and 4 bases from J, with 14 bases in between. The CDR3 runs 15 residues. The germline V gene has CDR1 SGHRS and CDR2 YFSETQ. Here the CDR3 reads CASSLGAGQSYEQYF. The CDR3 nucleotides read TGCGCCAGCAGCTTGGGGGCGGGACAGAGTTACGAGCAGTACTTC.

CDR3 amino acids: CSVLLGTGELFF. The CDR3 region has the DNA TGCAGCGTCCTTCTAGGCACCGGGGAGCTGTTTTTT. V usage is TRBV29-1 and J usage is TRBJ2-2; D is undetermined. This CDR3 is built from 12 residues. V lost 6 bases, J lost 4 bases, and 9 bases lay in between. Per germline, CDR1 SQVTM and CDR2 ANQGSEA.

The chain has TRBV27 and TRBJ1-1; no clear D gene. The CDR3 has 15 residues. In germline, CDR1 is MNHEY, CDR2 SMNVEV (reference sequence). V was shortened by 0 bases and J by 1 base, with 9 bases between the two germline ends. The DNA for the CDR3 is TGTGCCAGCAGTTTATCTGGGCGAGAGAACACTGAAGCTTTCTTT. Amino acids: CASSLSGRENTEAFF.

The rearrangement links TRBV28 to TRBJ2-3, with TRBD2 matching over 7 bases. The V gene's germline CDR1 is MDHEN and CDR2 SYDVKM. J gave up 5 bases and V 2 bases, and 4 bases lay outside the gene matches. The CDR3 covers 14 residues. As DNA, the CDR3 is TGTGCCAGCAGTTTAGGCGGGGAGGGAGATACGCAGTATTTT. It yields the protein CASSLGGEGDTQYF.

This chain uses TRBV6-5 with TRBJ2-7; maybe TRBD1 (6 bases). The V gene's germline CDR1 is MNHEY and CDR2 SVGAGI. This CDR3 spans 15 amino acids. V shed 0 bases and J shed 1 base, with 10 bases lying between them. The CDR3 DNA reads TGTGCCAGCAGTTACTCGGGGGCAGGATCCTACGAGCAGTACTTC. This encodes CASSYSGAGSYEQYF.

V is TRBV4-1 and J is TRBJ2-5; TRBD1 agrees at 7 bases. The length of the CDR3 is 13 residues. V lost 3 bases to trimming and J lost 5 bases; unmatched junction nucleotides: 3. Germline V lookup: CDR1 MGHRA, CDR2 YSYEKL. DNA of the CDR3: TGCGCCAGCAGCCAGGGGACAGTTGAGACCCAGTACTTC. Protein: CASSQGTVETQYF.

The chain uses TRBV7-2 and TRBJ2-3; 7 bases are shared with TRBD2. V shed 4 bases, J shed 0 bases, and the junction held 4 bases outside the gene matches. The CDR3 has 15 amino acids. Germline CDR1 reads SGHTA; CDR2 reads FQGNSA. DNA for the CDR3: TGTGCCAGCAGCTCACCTAGCGGTAGCACAGATACGCAGTATTTT. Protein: CASSSPSGSTDTQYF.

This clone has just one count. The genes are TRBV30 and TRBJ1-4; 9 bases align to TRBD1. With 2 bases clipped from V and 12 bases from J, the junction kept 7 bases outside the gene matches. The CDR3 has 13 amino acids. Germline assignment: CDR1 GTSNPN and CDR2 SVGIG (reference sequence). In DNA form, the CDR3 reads TGTGCCTGGAGTCCGGGACAGGGTATCGAACTGTTTTTT. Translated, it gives CAWSPGQGIELFF.

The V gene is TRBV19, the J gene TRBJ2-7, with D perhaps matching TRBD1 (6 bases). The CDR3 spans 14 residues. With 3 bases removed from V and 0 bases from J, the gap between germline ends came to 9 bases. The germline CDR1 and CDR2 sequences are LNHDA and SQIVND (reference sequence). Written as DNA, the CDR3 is TGTGCCAGTAGTATGGGGGCATACTCCTACGAGCAGTACTTC. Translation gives CASSMGAYSYEQYF.

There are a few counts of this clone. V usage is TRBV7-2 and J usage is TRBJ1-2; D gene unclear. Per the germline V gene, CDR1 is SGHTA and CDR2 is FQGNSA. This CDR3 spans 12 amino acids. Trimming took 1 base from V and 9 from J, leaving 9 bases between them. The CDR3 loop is CASSLERQSYTF. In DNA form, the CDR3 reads TGTGCCAGCAGCTTAGAACGCCAGAGCTACACCTTC.

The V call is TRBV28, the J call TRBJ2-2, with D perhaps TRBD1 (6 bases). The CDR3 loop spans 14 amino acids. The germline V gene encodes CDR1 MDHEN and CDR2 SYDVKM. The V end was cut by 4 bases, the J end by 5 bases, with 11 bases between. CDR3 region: CASSSGQATGELFF. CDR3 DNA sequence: TGTGCCAGCAGTTCGGGACAAGCAACCGGGGAGCTGTTTTTT.